This entry lists 8 T cell receptor beta chains sequenced from one sample in a study of metastatic and nonmetastatic thyroid tumors. Via MiXCR, TCRdb re-called the PCR reads. The sample holds about 16,000 clones, about 20% seen once. Not a single patient had been given any form of treatment at any point before undergoing thyroid surgery. Sequenced material: adjacent normal tissue. The origin of the receptors is a female donor with papillary thyroid cancer or a benign thyroid nodule (not recorded which). Some clones in this sample may be carry-over from other donors' samples.

This clone came up a few times. The V call is TRBV2, the J call TRBJ2-7, with D unclear. V was shortened by 7 bases and J by 3 bases, with 10 bases between the two germline ends. This CDR3 region has 12 residues. CDR1 is SNHLY and CDR2 is FYNNEI in the germline V gene. The CDR3 is CASKYTIYEQYF. The CDR3 DNA is TGTGCCAGCAAATACACCATCTACGAGCAGTACTTC.

DNA for the CDR3: TGTGCCAGCAGAGAGACAGGTACAGAGACCCAGTACTTC. Translation: CASRETGTETQYF. The chain uses TRBV28 and TRBJ2-5, with D perhaps TRBD1 (6 bases). Trimming removed 6 bases from V and 4 bases from J, with 12 bases in between. This CDR3 region has 13 residues. Germline CDR1 reads MDHEN; CDR2 reads SYDVKM.

There are a few counts of this clone. The chain recombines TRBV19 with TRBJ2-3; D is perhaps TRBD1 or TRBD2 (7 bases each). V was pared by 5 bases and J by 6 bases, with 15 bases between. The CDR3 contains 14 residues. Germline V gene data show CDR1 as LNHDA and CDR2 as SQIVND (reference sequence). The CDR3 bases are TGTGCCAGTAGTCCCCAGGGGGGGAGGGATACGCAGTATTTT. This sequence encodes CASSPQGGRDTQYF.

This clone turned up a few times. CDR3 amino acids: CASSPGTAKETQYF. Written as DNA, the CDR3 is TGTGCCAGCAGCCCCGGGACAGCTAAAGAGACCCAGTACTTC. V and J are TRBV25-1 and TRBJ2-5; the match to TRBD1 covers 7 bases. The germline V gene has CDR1 MGHDK and CDR2 SYGVNS. The junction had 7 bases not matched to a gene; V was cut back by 6 bases and J by 3 bases. The CDR3 has 14 amino acids.

Points on this clone: This may stem from a read error, because a much larger clone lies one nucleotide away. Other DNA sequences in this specimen translate into the identical CDR3. This rearrangement joins TRBV11-2 to TRBJ2-7; tentatively, D is TRBD1 or TRBD2 (6 bases each). The CDR3 totals 15 residues. Germline CDR1 SGHAT, CDR2 FQNNGV. The CDR3 region has the DNA TGCGCCAGCAGCTTAGGAGGGGGGCGCTCCTACGAGCAGTACTTC. Its protein is CASSLGGGRSYEQYF.

The rearrangement joins TRBV20-1 to TRBJ2-5; 12 bases agree with TRBD2. Trimming cost V 7 bases and J 5 bases; bases outside gene matches: 5. This CDR3 spans 13 amino acids. Germline-derived CDR1 and CDR2 are DFQATT and SNEGSKA (reference sequence). CDR3 protein: CSGLAGARETQYF. DNA of the CDR3: TGCAGTGGACTAGCGGGAGCCAGGGAGACCCAGTACTTC.

This clone was recorded at least ten times. A read error may explain this, as a much larger clone is one base away. The chain uses TRBV25-1 and TRBJ1-4; D is ambiguous. Germline CDR1 MGHDK, CDR2 SYGVNS. The CDR3 sequence is 14 residues long. DNA for the CDR3: TGTGCCAGCAGTGTACCTGCAACTAATGAAAGACTGGTTTTT. Its protein is CASSVPATNERLVF.

This clone has at least ten counts. J is TRBJ1-2 and V is TRBV12-3 or TRBV12-4; tentative D call: TRBD1 (5 bases). The CDR3 runs to 13 residues. V lost 3 bases and J 7 bases, leaving 12 bases between the germline ends. This chain's CDR3 is CASSLSGFGGYTF. The CDR3 bases are TGTGCCAGCAGTTTGTCAGGGTTTGGTGGCTACACCTTC.